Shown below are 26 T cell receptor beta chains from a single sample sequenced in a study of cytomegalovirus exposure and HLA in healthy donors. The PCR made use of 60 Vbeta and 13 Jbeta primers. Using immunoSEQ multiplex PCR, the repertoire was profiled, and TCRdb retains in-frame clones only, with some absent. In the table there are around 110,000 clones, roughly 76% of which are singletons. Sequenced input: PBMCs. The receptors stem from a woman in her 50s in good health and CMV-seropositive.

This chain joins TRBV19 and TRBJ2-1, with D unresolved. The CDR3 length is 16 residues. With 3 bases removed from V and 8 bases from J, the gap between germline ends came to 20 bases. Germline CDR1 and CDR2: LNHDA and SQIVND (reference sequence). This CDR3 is CASSIVLKRPLDEQFF. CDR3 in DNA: TGTGCCAGTAGTATTGTCCTGAAGAGGCCCTTGGATGAGCAGTTCTTC.

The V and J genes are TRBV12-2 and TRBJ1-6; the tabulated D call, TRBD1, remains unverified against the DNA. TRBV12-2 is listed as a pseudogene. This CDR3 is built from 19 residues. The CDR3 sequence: CASRLAQNTRDRENSPLHF. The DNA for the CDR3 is TGTGCAAGTCGCTTAGCGCAGAACACTCGGGACAGGGAAAATTCACCCCTCCACTTT.

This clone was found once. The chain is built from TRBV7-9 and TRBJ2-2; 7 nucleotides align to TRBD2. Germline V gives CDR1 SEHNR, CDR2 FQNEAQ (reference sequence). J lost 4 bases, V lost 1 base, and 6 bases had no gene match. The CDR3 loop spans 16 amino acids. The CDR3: CASSLGLAETTGELFF. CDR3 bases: TGTGCCAGCAGCTTAGGGCTAGCGGAGACCACCGGGGAGCTGTTTTTT. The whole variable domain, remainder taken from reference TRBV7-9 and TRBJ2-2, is DTGVSQNPRHKITKRGQNVTFRCDPISEHNRLYWYRQTLGQGPEFLTYFQNEAQLEKSRLLSDRFSAERPKGSFSTLEIQRTEQGDSAMYLCASSLGLAETTGELFFGEGSRLTVL.

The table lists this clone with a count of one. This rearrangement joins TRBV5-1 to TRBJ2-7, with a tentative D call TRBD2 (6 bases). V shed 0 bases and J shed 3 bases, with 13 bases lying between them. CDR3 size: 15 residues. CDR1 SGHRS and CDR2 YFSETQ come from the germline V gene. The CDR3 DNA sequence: TGCGCCAGCAGCTTGGGACCGGGGGACCTCTACGAGCAGTACTTC. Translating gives CASSLGPGDLYEQYF.

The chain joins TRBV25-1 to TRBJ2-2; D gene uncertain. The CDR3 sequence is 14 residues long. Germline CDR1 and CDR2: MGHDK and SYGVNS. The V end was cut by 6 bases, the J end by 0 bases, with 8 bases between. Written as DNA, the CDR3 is TGTGCCAGCAGGCCGAGGACGAACACCGGGGAGCTGTTTTTT. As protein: CASRPRTNTGELFF.

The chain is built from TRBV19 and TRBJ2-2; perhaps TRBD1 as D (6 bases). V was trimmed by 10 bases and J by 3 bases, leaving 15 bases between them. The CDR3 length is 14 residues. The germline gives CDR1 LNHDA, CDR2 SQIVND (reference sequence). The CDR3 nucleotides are TGTGCCACACGACAGGAGTGGGACACCGGGGAGCTGTTTTTT. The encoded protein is CATRQEWDTGELFF.

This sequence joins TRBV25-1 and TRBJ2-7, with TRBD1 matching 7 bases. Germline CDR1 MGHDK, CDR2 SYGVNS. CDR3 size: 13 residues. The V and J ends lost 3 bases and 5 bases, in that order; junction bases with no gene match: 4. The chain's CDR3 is CASSEPDRDEQYF. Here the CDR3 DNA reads TGTGCCAGCAGTGAGCCCGACAGGGACGAGCAGTACTTC.

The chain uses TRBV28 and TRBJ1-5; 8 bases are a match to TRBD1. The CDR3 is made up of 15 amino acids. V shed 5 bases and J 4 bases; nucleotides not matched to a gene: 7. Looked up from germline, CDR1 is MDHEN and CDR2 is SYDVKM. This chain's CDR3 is CASSPGQGRNQPQHF. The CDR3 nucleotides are TGTGCCAGCAGTCCCGGACAGGGAAGGAATCAGCCCCAGCATTTT. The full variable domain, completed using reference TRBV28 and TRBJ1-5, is DVKVTQSSRYLVKRTGEKVFLECVQDMDHENMFWYRQDPGLGLRLIYFSYDVKMKEKGDIPEGYSVSREKKERFSLILESASTNQTSMYLCASSPGQGRNQPQHFGDGTRLSIL.

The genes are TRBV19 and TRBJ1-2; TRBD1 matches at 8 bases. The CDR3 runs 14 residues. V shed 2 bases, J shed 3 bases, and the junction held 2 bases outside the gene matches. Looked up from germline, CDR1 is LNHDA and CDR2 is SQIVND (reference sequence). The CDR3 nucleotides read TGTGCCAGTAGTATACCAGGGGGCGACTATGGCTACACCTTC. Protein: CASSIPGGDYGYTF.

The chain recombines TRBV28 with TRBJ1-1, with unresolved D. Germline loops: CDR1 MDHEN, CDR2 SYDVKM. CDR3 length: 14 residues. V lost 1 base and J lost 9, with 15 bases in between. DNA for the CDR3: TGTGCCAGCAGTTTATATACCGGGAGGGCGCAAGCTTTCTTT. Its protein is CASSLYTGRAQAFF.

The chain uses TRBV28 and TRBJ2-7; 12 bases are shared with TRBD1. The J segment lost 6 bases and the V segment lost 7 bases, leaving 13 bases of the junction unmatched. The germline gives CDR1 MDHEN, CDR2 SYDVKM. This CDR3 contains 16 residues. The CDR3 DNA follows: TGTGCCAGCAACCAAGCCCTGGGACAGGGGGCTCGCGAGCAGTACTTC. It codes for CASNQALGQGAREQYF.

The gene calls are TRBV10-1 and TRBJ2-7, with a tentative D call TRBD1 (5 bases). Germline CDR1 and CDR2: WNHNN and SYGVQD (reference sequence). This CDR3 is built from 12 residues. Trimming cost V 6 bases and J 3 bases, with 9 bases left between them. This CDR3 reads CASSPGIYEQYF. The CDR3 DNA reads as TGCGCCAGCAGCCCAGGGATCTACGAGCAGTACTTC.

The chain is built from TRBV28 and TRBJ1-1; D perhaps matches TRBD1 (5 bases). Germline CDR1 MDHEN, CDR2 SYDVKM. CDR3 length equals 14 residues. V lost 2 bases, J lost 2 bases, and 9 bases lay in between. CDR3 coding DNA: TGTGCCAGCAGTTTAGCCGGGACTAACACTGAAGCTTTCTTT. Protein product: CASSLAGTNTEAFF. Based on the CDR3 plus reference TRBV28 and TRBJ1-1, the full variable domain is DVKVTQSSRYLVKRTGEKVFLECVQDMDHENMFWYRQDPGLGLRLIYFSYDVKMKEKGDIPEGYSVSREKKERFSLILESASTNQTSMYLCASSLAGTNTEAFFGQGTRLTVV.

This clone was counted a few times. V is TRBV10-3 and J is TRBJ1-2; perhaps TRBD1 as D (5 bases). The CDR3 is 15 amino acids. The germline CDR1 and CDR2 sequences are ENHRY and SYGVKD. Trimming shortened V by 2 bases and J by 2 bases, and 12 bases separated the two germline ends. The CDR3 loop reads CAISEIRQINYGYTF. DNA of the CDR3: TGTGCCATCAGTGAGATCAGACAGATCAACTATGGCTACACCTTC.

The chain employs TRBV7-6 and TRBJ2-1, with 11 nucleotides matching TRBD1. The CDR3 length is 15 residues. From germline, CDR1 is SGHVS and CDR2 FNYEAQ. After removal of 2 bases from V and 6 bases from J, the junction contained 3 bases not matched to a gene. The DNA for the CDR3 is TGTGCCAGCAGCTTAACCGGGACAGGGGGCAATGAGCAGTTCTTC. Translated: CASSLTGTGGNEQFF.

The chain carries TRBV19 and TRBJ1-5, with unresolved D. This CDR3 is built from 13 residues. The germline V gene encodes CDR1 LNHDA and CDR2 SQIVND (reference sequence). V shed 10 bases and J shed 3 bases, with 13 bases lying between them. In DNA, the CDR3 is TGTGCCACCGACGAGGGTATCAATCAGCCCCAGCATTTT. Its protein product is CATDEGINQPQHF.

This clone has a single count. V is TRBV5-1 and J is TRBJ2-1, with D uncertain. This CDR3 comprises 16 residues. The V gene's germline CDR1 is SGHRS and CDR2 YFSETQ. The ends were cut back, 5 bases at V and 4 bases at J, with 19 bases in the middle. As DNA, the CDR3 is TGCGCCAGCAGTCCCACCCCTGAACAGATTTACAATGAGCAGTTCTTC. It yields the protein CASSPTPEQIYNEQFF.

This CDR3 reads CASSLAWDNDNEQFF. CDR3 bases: TGTGCCAGCAGCTTGGCCTGGGACAACGACAATGAGCAGTTCTTC. The V call is TRBV5-4, the J call TRBJ2-1; D perhaps matches TRBD1 (6 bases). This CDR3 has 15 amino acids. The germline V gene encodes CDR1 SGHNT and CDR2 YYREEE (reference sequence). V was cut by 0 bases and J by 5 bases, with 12 bases left in between.

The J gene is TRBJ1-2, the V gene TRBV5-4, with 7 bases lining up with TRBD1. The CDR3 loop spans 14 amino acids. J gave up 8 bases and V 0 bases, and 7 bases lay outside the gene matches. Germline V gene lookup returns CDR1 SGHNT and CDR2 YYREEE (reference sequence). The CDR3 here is CASSLDRGTRGYTF. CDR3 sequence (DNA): TGTGCCAGCAGCTTGGACAGGGGAACTCGGGGCTACACCTTC.

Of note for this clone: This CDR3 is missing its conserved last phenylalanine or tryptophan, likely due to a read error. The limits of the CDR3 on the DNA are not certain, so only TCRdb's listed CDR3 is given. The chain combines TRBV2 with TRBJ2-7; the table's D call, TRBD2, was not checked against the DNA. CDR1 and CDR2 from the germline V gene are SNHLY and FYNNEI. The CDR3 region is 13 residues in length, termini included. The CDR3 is CASSKGLAGPPRL.

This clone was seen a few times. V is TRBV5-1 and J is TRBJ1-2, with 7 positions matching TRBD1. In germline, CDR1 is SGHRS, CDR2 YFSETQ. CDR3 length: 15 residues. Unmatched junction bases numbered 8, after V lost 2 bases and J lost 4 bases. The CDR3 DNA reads TGCGCCAGCAGCTTTCCGGGACAGCTTTCCTATGGCTACACCTTC. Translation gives CASSFPGQLSYGYTF. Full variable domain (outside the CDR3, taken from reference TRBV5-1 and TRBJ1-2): KAGVTQTPRYLIKTRGQQVTLSCSPISGHRSVSWYQQTPGQGLQFLFEYFSETQRNKGNFPGRFSGRQFSNSRSEMNVSTLELGDSALYLCASSFPGQLSYGYTFGSGTRLTVV.

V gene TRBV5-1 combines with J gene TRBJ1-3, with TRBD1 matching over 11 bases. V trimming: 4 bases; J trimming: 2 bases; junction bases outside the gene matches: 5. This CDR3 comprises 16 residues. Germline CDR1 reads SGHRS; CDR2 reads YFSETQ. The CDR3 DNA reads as TGCGCCAGCAGCAGGACAGGGGGCTTCACTGGAAACACCATATATTTT. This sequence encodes CASSRTGGFTGNTIYF. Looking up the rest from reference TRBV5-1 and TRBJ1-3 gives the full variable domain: KAGVTQTPRYLIKTRGQQVTLSCSPISGHRSVSWYQQTPGQGLQFLFEYFSETQRNKGNFPGRFSGRQFSNSRSEMNVSTLELGDSALYLCASSRTGGFTGNTIYFGEGSWLTVV.

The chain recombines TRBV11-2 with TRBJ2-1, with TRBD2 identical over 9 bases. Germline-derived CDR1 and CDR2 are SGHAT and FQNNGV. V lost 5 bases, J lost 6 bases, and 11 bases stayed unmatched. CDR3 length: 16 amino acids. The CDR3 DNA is TGTGCCAGCAGCCCCCTCGGACTAGCGAGGGGCAATGAGCAGTTCTTC. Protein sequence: CASSPLGLARGNEQFF.

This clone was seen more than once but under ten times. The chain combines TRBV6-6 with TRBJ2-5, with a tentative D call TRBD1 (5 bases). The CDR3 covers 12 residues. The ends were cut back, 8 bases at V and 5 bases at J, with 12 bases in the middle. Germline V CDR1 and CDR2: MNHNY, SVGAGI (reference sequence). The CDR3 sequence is CASDRGGETQYF. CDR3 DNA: TGTGCCAGCGATAGGGGTGGGGAGACCCAGTACTTC.

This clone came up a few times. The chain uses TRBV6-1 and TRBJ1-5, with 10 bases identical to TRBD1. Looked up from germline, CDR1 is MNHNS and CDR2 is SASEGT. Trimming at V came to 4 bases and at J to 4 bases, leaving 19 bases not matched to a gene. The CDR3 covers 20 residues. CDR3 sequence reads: CASSGTPGQGSRNTNQPQHF. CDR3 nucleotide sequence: TGTGCCAGCAGTGGTACTCCGGGACAGGGGTCTCGAAACACTAATCAGCCCCAGCATTTT.

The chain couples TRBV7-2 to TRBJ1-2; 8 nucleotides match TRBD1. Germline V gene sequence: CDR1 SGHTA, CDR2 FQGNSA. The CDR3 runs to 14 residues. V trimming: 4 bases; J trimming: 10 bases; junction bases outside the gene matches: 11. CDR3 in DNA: TGTGCCAGCAGCTCGGACAGGGCCCGGATTGACTACACCTTC. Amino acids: CASSSDRARIDYTF.